The 17 T cell receptor beta chains given below trace back to one sample, sequenced in a study of OX40 agonist ivuxolimab in advanced cancers. Clones were read by immunoSEQ multiplex PCR, and TCRdb kept only the in-frame ones, dropping some. The data show some 52,000 clones, roughly 84% seen once. Sequencing used CD4+ or CD8+ T cells sorted from blood, obtained in a trial of the OX40 agonist ivuxolimab. The receptors stem from an adult with an advanced solid tumor such as melanoma, head and neck, liver or kidney cancer.

The chain carries TRBV27 and TRBJ2-3; 14 nucleotides line up with TRBD2. Germline CDR1 reads MNHEY; CDR2 reads SMNVEV (reference sequence). The CDR3 totals 15 residues. V dropped 7 bases and J dropped 6; count of bases not matched to a gene: 6. In DNA, the CDR3 is TGTGCCAGCACAAGACTAGCGGGGGGGCCGGATACGCAGTATTTT. It specifies CASTRLAGGPDTQYF.

The chain recombines TRBV5-1 with TRBJ2-1, with TRBD1 matching 8 bases. Germline CDR1 reads SGHRS; CDR2 reads YFSETQ. This CDR3 region has 14 residues. J gave up 7 bases and V 2 bases, and 5 bases lay outside the gene matches. CDR3: CASSFTTGVNEQFF. The CDR3, as DNA: TGCGCCAGCAGCTTCACGACAGGGGTAAATGAGCAGTTCTTC.

The V and J genes are TRBV5-1 and TRBJ2-7, with D perhaps TRBD1 or TRBD2 (5 bases each). Trimming took off 0 bases at V and 7 bases at J, with 17 bases between the two ends. From germline, CDR1 is SGHRS and CDR2 YFSETQ. The CDR3 is 15 residues long. The CDR3 coding sequence is TGCGCCAGCAGCTTGGCCGAAGGGACCTCTGGTGAGCAGTACTTC. Its translation: CASSLAEGTSGEQYF.

CDR3 sequence: CASSYSTGTEQFF. In nucleotides, the CDR3 is TGTGCCAGCAGTTATTCGACAGGGACGGAGCAGTTCTTC. V usage is TRBV28 and J usage is TRBJ2-1, with 7 bases fitting TRBD1. The V segment lost 4 bases and the J segment 10 bases; nucleotides outside the gene matches: 7. There are 13 residues in the CDR3. The germline CDR1 and CDR2 sequences are MDHEN and SYDVKM. The full variable domain, completed using reference TRBV28 and TRBJ2-1, is DVKVTQSSRYLVKRTGEKVFLECVQDMDHENMFWYRQDPGLGLRLIYFSYDVKMKEKGDIPEGYSVSREKKERFSLILESASTNQTSMYLCASSYSTGTEQFFGPGTRLTVL.

As concerns this clone: The sample carries other DNA sequences with the same CDR3. The chain recombines TRBV7-2 with TRBJ1-5; no reliable D call. CDR3 length equals 15 residues. V was trimmed by 4 bases and J by 0 bases, leaving 10 bases between them. CDR1 and CDR2 (germline): SGHTA, FQGNSA. CDR3 nucleotides: TGTGCCAGCAGCTGGGCCGGTTATAGCAATCAGCCCCAGCATTTT. It is translated as CASSWAGYSNQPQHF.

The chain links TRBV7-2 to TRBJ2-1; 15 positions match TRBD2. V lost 3 bases to trimming and J lost 8 bases; unmatched junction nucleotides: 5. CDR1 SGHTA and CDR2 FQGNSA come from the germline V gene. The CDR3 extends over 16 amino acids. The CDR3 nucleotides are TGTGCCAGCAGCTTCGAGGGGACTAGCGGGGGGTATGAGCAGTTCTTC. Its protein product is CASSFEGTSGGYEQFF.

This clone came up once. The J gene is TRBJ2-1, the V gene TRBV2, with D tentatively TRBD1 (5 bases). Trimming left V 6 bases short and J 9 bases short, with 18 bases between. The CDR3 sequence is 14 residues long. Germline assignment: CDR1 SNHLY and CDR2 FYNNEI. The CDR3 spells CASREPGAEGEQFF. Written as DNA, the CDR3 is TGTGCCAGCAGGGAGCCTGGGGCGGAAGGTGAGCAGTTCTTC.

J is TRBJ2-3 and V is TRBV5-1, with D maybe TRBD2 (7 bases). This CDR3 comprises 16 residues. Trimming took 5 bases from V and 3 from J, leaving 19 bases between them. Germline CDR1 is SGHRS and CDR2 is YFSETQ. CDR3 sequence (DNA): TGCGCCAGCAGTCGTCCCGGGGGGCTAGATACAGATACGCAGTATTTT. Translation: CASSRPGGLDTDTQYF. Complete variable domain (other parts from reference TRBV5-1 and TRBJ2-3): KAGVTQTPRYLIKTRGQQVTLSCSPISGHRSVSWYQQTPGQGLQFLFEYFSETQRNKGNFPGRFSGRQFSNSRSEMNVSTLELGDSALYLCASSRPGGLDTDTQYFGPGTRLTVL.

V and J are TRBV21-1 and TRBJ2-7; TRBD1 is the table's D call, not checked against the DNA. TRBV21-1 has pseudogene status. The CDR3 runs to 18 residues. For the CDR3, the DNA is TGTGCCAGCAGCTCGACTGAGACCGGGACAGGGGGTTTTTACGAGCAGTACGTC. Translation gives CASSSTETGTGGFYEQYV.

The chain carries TRBV28 and TRBJ2-1; D gene unclear. V dropped 2 bases and J dropped 4 bases, with 6 bases sitting between them. Germline assignment: CDR1 MDHEN and CDR2 SYDVKM. CDR3 length: 13 residues. CDR3 in DNA: TGTGCCAGCAGTTTAGTGGGTTACAATGAGCAGTTCTTC. Protein: CASSLVGYNEQFF.

The chain recombines TRBV7-9 with TRBJ1-5; possible D gene TRBD1, 5 bases. Germline-derived CDR1 and CDR2 are SEHNR and FQNEAQ (reference sequence). The CDR3 has 16 amino acids. The V end was cut by 3 bases, the J end by 0 bases, with 12 bases between. CDR3 in amino acids: CASSFGGGGSNQPQHF. The CDR3 DNA sequence: TGTGCCAGCAGCTTCGGTGGGGGTGGTAGCAATCAGCCCCAGCATTTT.

This sequence joins TRBV10-3 and TRBJ2-3; D may be TRBD1 (6 bases). The germline V gene encodes CDR1 ENHRY and CDR2 SYGVKD. The CDR3 is 15 amino acids. Trimming stripped 4 bases from V and 1 base from J, with 12 bases between. The CDR3 nucleotides are TGTGCCATCAGTGGGACAGCAGCGGGCACAGATACGCAGTATTTT. Its protein product is CAISGTAAGTDTQYF.

This chain joins TRBV19 and TRBJ2-2, with D tentatively TRBD1 or TRBD2 (5 bases each). V lost 5 bases to trimming and J lost 5 bases, with 12 bases between them. Germline CDR1 and CDR2: LNHDA and SQIVND (reference sequence). The CDR3 runs 14 residues. The CDR3 DNA reads TGTGCCAGTAGTTTACCCTGGGGGACCGGGGAGCTGTTTTTT. Translation: CASSLPWGTGELFF. Based on the CDR3 plus reference TRBV19 and TRBJ2-2, the full variable domain is DGGITQSPKYLFRKEGQNVTLSCEQNLNHDAMYWYRQDPGQGLRLIYYSQIVNDFQKGDIAEGYSVSREKKESFPLTVTSAQKNPTAFYLCASSLPWGTGELFFGEGSRLTVL.

The J gene is TRBJ1-5, the V gene TRBV6-1; 9 bases match TRBD1. Germline assignment: CDR1 MNHNS and CDR2 SASEGT. With 10 bases clipped from V and 6 bases from J, the junction kept 13 bases outside the gene matches. There are 15 residues in the CDR3. The CDR3 here is CATEVTGQGFQPQHF. Here the CDR3 DNA reads TGTGCCACAGAGGTCACGGGACAGGGTTTTCAGCCCCAGCATTTT.

CDR3 nucleotides: TGTGCCAGCCTCCCGCTTGTCGGCTTAGGGTCCTACGAGCAGTACTTC. Translation gives CASLPLVGLGSYEQYF. This chain joins TRBV28 and TRBJ2-7, with no clear D. CDR1 is MDHEN, CDR2 SYDVKM, per germline. The V end lost 8 bases, the J end lost 1 base, and 21 bases lay between the germline ends. This CDR3 region has 16 residues. The full variable domain, completed using reference TRBV28 and TRBJ2-7, is DVKVTQSSRYLVKRTGEKVFLECVQDMDHENMFWYRQDPGLGLRLIYFSYDVKMKEKGDIPEGYSVSREKKERFSLILESASTNQTSMYLCASLPLVGLGSYEQYFGPGTRLTVT.

The CDR3 region has the DNA TGCGCCAGCAGCTTGGCCTGGACAGGGGAGGGTTCACCCCTCCACTTT. It codes for CASSLAWTGEGSPLHF. V gene TRBV5-1 combines with J gene TRBJ1-6, with 9 bases lining up with TRBD1. The CDR3 is made up of 16 amino acids. Germline V gene sequence: CDR1 SGHRS, CDR2 YFSETQ. Trimming removed 0 bases from V and 9 bases from J; junction bases left unmatched: 7.

This chain links TRBV5-6 with TRBJ2-7, with 9 bases matching TRBD1. J was trimmed by 0 bases and V by 4 bases; bases with no gene match: 2. Germline V CDR1 and CDR2: SGHDT, YYEEEE. CDR3 length equals 14 residues. This CDR3 reads CASSRGQGSYEQYV. CDR3 bases: TGTGCCAGCAGCAGGGGACAGGGCTCCTACGAGCAGTACGTC.